This TCR beta chain derives from a study of T cells in Graves' hyperthyroidism and ophthalmopathy. For the study at large: Prior to any treatment, at the point of initial diagnosis, peripheral blood was collected.

It was considered stable Graves' hyperthyroidism when ophthalmopathy did not progress within 18 months. Patients aged 18 to 65 had newly diagnosed hyperthyroidism lasting under 2 months. On this clonotype itself: Its matching antigen is unknown.

The study's findings and limits: The model made its ophthalmopathy prediction, and onset followed a median approximately 6 months later.

Amplified TCR beta CDR3 regions came from RNA transcripts. The HTBI primer set was used in a first-round RT-PCR of the TCR CDR3. TCRdb analysed the multiplex PCR reads with MiXCR anew, one entry per CDR3 protein. The sample records roughly 740,000 distinct CDR3 sequences, less than 20% being singletons. Germline values: CDR1 MNHEY, CDR2 SMNVEV (reference sequence). The trim removed 4 bases at V and 0 bases at J, leaving 3 bases unmatched. The CDR3 has 15 amino acids. The receptor was derived from a man aged 18 to 30 with Graves' hyperthyroidism. Sequencing was performed on blood. The chain recombines TRBV27 with TRBJ2-1; the match to TRBD2 covers 7 bases. The CDR3 nucleotides read TGTGCCAGCAGTTCGGAGCGGGGCTCCTACAATGAGCAGTTCTTC. Protein sequence: CASSSERGSYNEQFF.